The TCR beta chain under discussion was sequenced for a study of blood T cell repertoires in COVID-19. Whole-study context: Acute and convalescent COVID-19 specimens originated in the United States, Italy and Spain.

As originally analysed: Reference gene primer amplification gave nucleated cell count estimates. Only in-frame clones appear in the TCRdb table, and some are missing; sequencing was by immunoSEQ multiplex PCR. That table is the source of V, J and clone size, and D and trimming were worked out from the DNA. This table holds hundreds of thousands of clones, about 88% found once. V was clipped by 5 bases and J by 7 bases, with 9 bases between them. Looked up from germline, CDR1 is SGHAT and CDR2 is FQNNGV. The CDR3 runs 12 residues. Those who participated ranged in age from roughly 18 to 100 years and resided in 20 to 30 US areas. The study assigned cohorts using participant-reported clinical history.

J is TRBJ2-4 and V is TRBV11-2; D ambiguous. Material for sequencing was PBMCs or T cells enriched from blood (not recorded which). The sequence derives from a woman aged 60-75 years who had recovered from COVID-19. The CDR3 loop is CASSPLGNIQYF. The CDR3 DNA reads TGTGCCAGCAGCCCCCTAGGCAACATTCAGTACTTC.